The 32 T cell receptor beta chains listed next were all sequenced from one sample in a study of blood T cell repertoires in COVID-19. Profiling relied on immunoSEQ multiplex PCR, and the TCRdb table lists in-frame clones only, not all of them. The table includes 120,000 to 150,000 clones, approximately 80% detected once. The sequenced material came from peripheral blood. Source of these receptors: a woman aged 45-60 years with acute or convalescent COVID-19.

This sequence joins TRBV6-2 or TRBV6-3 and TRBJ1-2; TRBD1 matches at 7 bases. The germline V gene encodes CDR1 MNHEY and CDR2 SVGEGT. The CDR3 is made up of 18 amino acids. Trimming took 0 bases from V and 4 from J; bases not matched to a gene: 14. The CDR3 protein is CASSYSSSRQGHVYGYTF. CDR3 nucleotides: TGTGCCAGCAGTTACTCGAGTTCCCGACAGGGTCACGTCTATGGCTACACCTTC.

J is TRBJ2-4 and V is TRBV6-6; possibly TRBD1 for D (6 bases). V lost 0 bases to trimming and J lost 3 bases, with 12 bases between them. The CDR3 spans 16 residues. CDR1 and CDR2 (germline): MNHNY, SVGAGI (reference sequence). The CDR3 spells CASSYSAGVDKNIQYF. For the CDR3, the DNA is TGTGCCAGCAGTTACTCTGCAGGGGTTGACAAAAACATTCAGTACTTC.

This sequence joins TRBV9 and TRBJ1-4; TRBD1 might be the D (6 bases). The CDR3 covers 14 residues. Trimming shortened V by 4 bases and J by 7 bases, and 14 bases separated the two germline ends. Germline V gene sequence: CDR1 SGDLS, CDR2 YYNGEE. CDR3: CASSSQGQSEKLFF. The DNA of the CDR3 is TGTGCCAGCAGCTCCCAAGGACAGAGTGAAAAACTGTTTTTT.

The V and J genes are TRBV5-6 and TRBJ1-5; possible D gene TRBD1, 5 bases. Looked up from germline, CDR1 is SGHDT and CDR2 is YYEEEE. V was shortened by 3 bases and J by 6 bases, with 19 bases between the two germline ends. CDR3 length: 16 amino acids. This CDR3 is CASSSIGEGSLQPQHF. DNA for the CDR3: TGTGCCAGCAGCTCAATAGGGGAGGGGAGTCTTCAGCCCCAGCATTTT.

The rearrangement links TRBV7-6 to TRBJ2-4; TRBD1 matches at 9 bases. This CDR3 has 14 residues. From germline, CDR1 is SGHVS and CDR2 FNYEAQ. Trimming removed 5 bases from V and 3 bases from J; junction bases left unmatched: 2. The CDR3 bases are TGTGCCAGCAGCACGGGACAGGGCAAAAACATTCAGTACTTC. This sequence encodes CASSTGQGKNIQYF.

This clone has only a few counts. The chain links TRBV9 to TRBJ1-2; D gene unclear. The CDR3 has 15 amino acids. Trimming stripped 4 bases from V and 6 bases from J, with 19 bases between. Looked up from germline, CDR1 is SGDLS and CDR2 is YYNGEE. The CDR3 sequence: CASSPRHGRSNGYTF. In DNA, the CDR3 is TGTGCCAGCAGCCCCCGTCATGGGAGGTCGAATGGCTACACCTTC. Full variable domain (remainder filled in from reference TRBV9 and TRBJ1-2): DSGVTQTPKHLITATGQRVTLRCSPRSGDLSVYWYQQSLDQGLQFLIQYYNGEERAKGNILERFSAQQFPDLHSELNLSSLELGDSALYFCASSPRHGRSNGYTFGSGTRLTVV.

The rearrangement links TRBV5-1 to TRBJ2-7; D perhaps matches TRBD1 (5 bases). From germline, CDR1 is SGHRS and CDR2 YFSETQ. The CDR3 spans 14 residues. Trimming removed 4 bases at V and 0 bases at J, with 11 bases between. CDR3 in amino acids: CASSLQVSSYEQYF. As DNA, the CDR3 is TGCGCCAGCAGCCTACAGGTTAGCTCCTACGAGCAGTACTTC.

This clone was counted between two and nine times. The CDR3 nucleotides read TGTGCCAGCAGCCTTACCCCGGACAGATACTATGGCTACACCTTC. Its translation: CASSLTPDRYYGYTF. The V call is TRBV27, the J call TRBJ1-2, with a possible D match to TRBD1 (6 bases). V was clipped by 6 bases and J by 3 bases, with 17 bases between them. Germline V gene sequence: CDR1 MNHEY, CDR2 SMNVEV (reference sequence). The CDR3 is 15 amino acids.

The genes are TRBV6-5 and TRBJ1-5; D is perhaps TRBD1 (5 bases). The CDR3 spans 13 residues. Germline V gene data show CDR1 as MNHEY and CDR2 as SVGAGI. Trimming shortened V by 5 bases and J by 5 bases, and 10 bases separated the two germline ends. CDR3 in DNA: TGTGCCAGCAGTCCCACGGGGGATCAGCCCCAGCATTTT. It yields the protein CASSPTGDQPQHF.

The chain employs TRBV5-1 and TRBJ1-2; D unresolved. The V end lost 0 bases, the J end lost 1 base, and 4 bases lay between the germline ends. Germline CDR1 and CDR2: SGHRS and YFSETQ. The CDR3 totals 13 residues. CDR3 bases: TGCGCCAGCAGCTTGGACAGTAACTATGGCTACACCTTC. Translating it yields CASSLDSNYGYTF. Filled out from reference TRBV5-1 and TRBJ1-2, the complete variable domain reads KAGVTQTPRYLIKTRGQQVTLSCSPISGHRSVSWYQQTPGQGLQFLFEYFSETQRNKGNFPGRFSGRQFSNSRSEMNVSTLELGDSALYLCASSLDSNYGYTFGSGTRLTVV.

The gene calls are TRBV29-1 and TRBJ2-5, with 7 bases matching TRBD1. The CDR3 runs 13 residues. CDR1 is SQVTM, CDR2 ANQGSEA, per germline. J was trimmed by 5 bases and V by 7 bases; bases with no gene match: 10. The CDR3 bases are TGCAGCGCCCGGACAGGAGCGGACGAGACCCAGTACTTC. Amino acid sequence: CSARTGADETQYF.

The chain carries TRBV29-1 and TRBJ2-2; 7 positions agree with TRBD1. V was pared by 6 bases and J by 1 base, with 8 bases of the junction left unmatched. This CDR3 comprises 15 residues. Germline CDR1 and CDR2: SQVTM and ANQGSEA. CDR3 in amino acids: CSVIPRDRNTGELFF. The CDR3 region has the DNA TGCAGCGTCATACCCCGGGACAGGAACACCGGGGAGCTGTTTTTT.

The CDR3 sequence: CATSRGGDSNQPQHF. The CDR3 bases are TGTGCCACCAGCAGAGGGGGGGATAGCAATCAGCCCCAGCATTTT. V gene TRBV15 combines with J gene TRBJ1-5; the D gene is possibly TRBD1 (5 bases). CDR1 LNHNV and CDR2 YYDKDF come from the germline V gene (reference sequence). V dropped 1 base and J dropped 0 bases, with 7 bases sitting between them. The CDR3 spans 15 residues.

The chain links TRBV6-1 to TRBJ1-2; possible D gene TRBD1, 6 bases. The CDR3 has 15 amino acids. CDR1 and CDR2 (germline): MNHNS, SASEGT. Trimming removed 2 bases from V and 8 bases from J, with 18 bases in between. CDR3 protein: CASSEFSGGARGYTF. The CDR3 DNA follows: TGTGCCAGCAGTGAATTTTCGGGGGGCGCTAGGGGCTACACCTTC.

The V call is TRBV5-1, the J call TRBJ2-5; TRBD1 matches 7 bases. Germline CDR1 and CDR2: SGHRS and YFSETQ. V shed 4 bases, J shed 1 base, and the junction held 7 bases outside the gene matches. CDR3 length: 15 amino acids. DNA for the CDR3: TGCGCCAGCAGCCTCGGGACAGACGTCCAAGAGACCCAGTACTTC. Translating gives CASSLGTDVQETQYF.

This clone was observed many times. The J gene is TRBJ2-3, the V gene TRBV5-1; 8 bases map to TRBD2. Germline V lookup: CDR1 SGHRS, CDR2 YFSETQ. V shed 5 bases, J shed 6 bases, and the junction held 11 bases outside the gene matches. The CDR3 extends over 15 amino acids. This CDR3 is CASRFAGGAGDTQYF. The CDR3 coding sequence is TGCGCCAGCAGGTTCGCCGGGGGGGCGGGTGATACGCAGTATTTT.

The genes are TRBV7-2 and TRBJ1-5, with a possible D match to TRBD1 (5 bases). With 5 bases removed from V and 5 bases from J, the gap between germline ends came to 16 bases. CDR3 length: 15 amino acids. Germline CDR1 is SGHTA and CDR2 is FQGNSA. CDR3 amino acids: CASSGQADSDQPQHF. The CDR3 nucleotides are TGTGCCAGCAGCGGGCAAGCAGACAGCGATCAGCCCCAGCATTTT.

The chain combines TRBV2 with TRBJ2-1; weak D call: TRBD1 (5 bases). Per germline, CDR1 SNHLY and CDR2 FYNNEI. V lost 11 bases, J lost 7 bases, and 18 bases lay in between. The CDR3 is 13 amino acids. The CDR3 loop reads CALTAGSGNEQFF. The CDR3 DNA reads TGTGCCCTTACAGCAGGGTCAGGAAATGAGCAGTTCTTC.

In this sample, this clone turned up once. The V and J genes are TRBV11-2 and TRBJ1-1, with 7 bases lining up with TRBD1. V dropped 4 bases and J dropped 3; count of bases not matched to a gene: 8. The germline CDR1 and CDR2 sequences are SGHAT and FQNNGV. The CDR3 contains 15 residues. CDR3 coding DNA: TGTGCCAGCAGCTCCCCCGCGCAGGGGGACACTGAAGCTTTCTTT. Translated: CASSSPAQGDTEAFF. The full variable domain, completed using reference TRBV11-2 and TRBJ1-1, is EAGVAQSPRYKIIEKRQSVAFWCNPISGHATLYWYQQILGQGPKLLIQFQNNGVVDDSQLPKDRFSAERLKGVDSTLKIQPAKLEDSAVYLCASSSPAQGDTEAFFGQGTRLTVV.

The J gene is TRBJ2-7, the V gene TRBV9; a weak D match, TRBD2 (6 bases). Germline V CDR1 and CDR2: SGDLS, YYNGEE. Trimming stripped 3 bases from V and 0 bases from J, with 16 bases between. The CDR3 is 16 amino acids. This CDR3 reads CASSAHGGTDSYEQYF. The DNA of the CDR3 is TGTGCCAGCAGCGCCCACGGAGGGACGGACTCCTACGAGCAGTACTTC. The full variable domain, in which reference TRBV9 and TRBJ2-7 provide the parts outside the CDR3, is DSGVTQTPKHLITATGQRVTLRCSPRSGDLSVYWYQQSLDQGLQFLIQYYNGEERAKGNILERFSAQQFPDLHSELNLSSLELGDSALYFCASSAHGGTDSYEQYFGPGTRLTVT.

The V gene is TRBV6-5, the J gene TRBJ2-7; 9 bases are a match to TRBD2. V shed 3 bases, J shed 2 bases, and the junction held 8 bases outside the gene matches. Per the germline V gene, CDR1 is MNHEY and CDR2 is SVGAGI. The CDR3 sequence is 16 residues long. As DNA, the CDR3 is TGTGCCAGCAGTTATGGGGCGGGGGGGAAAACCTACGAGCAGTACTTC. Protein sequence: CASSYGAGGKTYEQYF.

J is TRBJ2-3 and V is TRBV5-1, with 7 bases identical to TRBD2. The CDR3 has 14 residues. CDR1 and CDR2 (germline): SGHRS, YFSETQ. V shed 4 bases, J shed 5 bases, and the junction held 7 bases outside the gene matches. The CDR3 DNA sequence: TGCGCCAGCAGCCCCGGACTAGGAGAAGATACGCAGTATTTT. This translates into CASSPGLGEDTQYF.

This chain joins TRBV28 and TRBJ1-1, with D possibly TRBD1 on 6 matching bases. The germline V gene has CDR1 MDHEN and CDR2 SYDVKM. The CDR3 has 15 amino acids. The ends were cut back, 4 bases at V and 1 base at J, with 13 bases in the middle. The CDR3 nucleotides read TGTGCCAGCAGTTCTCAGGGGACGGCGAACACTGAAGCTTTCTTT. The encoded protein is CASSSQGTANTEAFF.

The CDR3 reads CASSQIAGGLGSSYEQYF. For the CDR3, the DNA is TGTGCCAGCAGCCAAATAGCGGGGGGCCTAGGAAGCTCCTACGAGCAGTACTTC. This chain connects TRBV7-2 to TRBJ2-7; 10 positions agree with TRBD2. The CDR3 has 18 residues. Germline V gene data show CDR1 as SGHTA and CDR2 as FQGNSA. Trimming took 5 bases from V and 0 from J; bases not matched to a gene: 13. Using reference TRBV7-2 and TRBJ2-7 for the parts outside the CDR3, the full variable domain is GAGVSQSPSNKVTEKGKDVELRCDPISGHTALYWYRQSLGQGLEFLIYFQGNSAPDKSGLPSDRFSAERTGGSVSTLTIQRTQQEDSAVYLCASSQIAGGLGSSYEQYFGPGTRLTVT.

This chain links TRBV28 with TRBJ2-3; 9 bases fit TRBD2. The trim removed 2 bases at V and 4 bases at J, leaving 7 bases unmatched. Germline assignment: CDR1 MDHEN and CDR2 SYDVKM. The length of the CDR3 is 16 residues. Here the CDR3 reads CASSLVWRGGADTQYF. In DNA, the CDR3 is TGTGCCAGCAGTTTAGTCTGGCGGGGGGGAGCAGATACGCAGTATTTT.

The V gene is TRBV28, the J gene TRBJ1-2, with D perhaps matching TRBD1 (5 bases). Looked up from germline, CDR1 is MDHEN and CDR2 is SYDVKM. Trimming cost V 3 bases and J 0 bases, with 11 bases left between them. This CDR3 region has 15 residues. CDR3 nucleotide sequence: TGTGCCAGCAGTTTCAGGGCCTTACCTAACTATGGCTACACCTTC. Translated, it gives CASSFRALPNYGYTF.

The chain joins TRBV27 to TRBJ1-5; the D gene is possibly TRBD1 (6 bases). CDR1 is MNHEY, CDR2 SMNVEV, per germline (reference sequence). Trimming took off 5 bases at V and 3 bases at J, with 11 bases between the two ends. This CDR3 is 14 amino acids long. Here the CDR3 DNA reads TGTGCCAGCAGTCCGGACAGATTCAATCAGCCCCAGCATTTT. Translating it yields CASSPDRFNQPQHF.

The sample holds one count of this clone. The chain carries TRBV5-1 and TRBJ1-6, with 7 nucleotides matching TRBD1. The CDR3 contains 14 residues. CDR1 is SGHRS, CDR2 YFSETQ, per germline. V dropped 6 bases and J dropped 3; count of bases not matched to a gene: 3. The chain's CDR3 is CASKGDSYNSPLHF. CDR3 in DNA: TGCGCCAGCAAGGGGGACAGCTATAATTCACCCCTCCACTTT.

The V and J genes are TRBV2 and TRBJ1-2; D not resolved. The CDR3 length is 12 residues. CDR1 is SNHLY, CDR2 FYNNEI, per germline. V dropped 5 bases and J dropped 4 bases, with 8 bases sitting between them. This chain's CDR3 is CASSPGLYGYTF. The CDR3 nucleotides read TGTGCCAGCAGTCCCGGACTCTATGGCTACACCTTC.

This chain links TRBV5-1 with TRBJ1-2; no firm D call. Germline values: CDR1 SGHRS, CDR2 YFSETQ. V lost 1 base and J lost 4, with 11 bases in between. The CDR3 totals 14 residues. The DNA for the CDR3 is TGCGCCAGCAGCTTGTCGGTTTCCTCCTATGGCTACACCTTC. Protein sequence: CASSLSVSSYGYTF.

This chain's CDR3 is CASSNPYRGETEAFF. The CDR3 DNA is TGTGCCAGCAGTAACCCGTACAGGGGGGAAACTGAAGCTTTCTTT. The chain links TRBV28 to TRBJ1-1, with 8 bases matching TRBD1. J gave up 5 bases and V 5 bases, and 10 bases lay outside the gene matches. The V gene's germline CDR1 is MDHEN and CDR2 SYDVKM. This CDR3 contains 15 residues.

The V gene is TRBV7-3, the J gene TRBJ1-1, with D perhaps TRBD1 (5 bases). The germline gives CDR1 SGHTA, CDR2 FQGTGA. CDR3 length: 13 residues. Trimming pared 7 bases from V and 3 bases from J, leaving 12 bases between. Here the CDR3 DNA reads TGTGCCAGCAACGTAATGACAGACACTGAAGCTTTCTTT. Protein: CASNVMTDTEAFF.